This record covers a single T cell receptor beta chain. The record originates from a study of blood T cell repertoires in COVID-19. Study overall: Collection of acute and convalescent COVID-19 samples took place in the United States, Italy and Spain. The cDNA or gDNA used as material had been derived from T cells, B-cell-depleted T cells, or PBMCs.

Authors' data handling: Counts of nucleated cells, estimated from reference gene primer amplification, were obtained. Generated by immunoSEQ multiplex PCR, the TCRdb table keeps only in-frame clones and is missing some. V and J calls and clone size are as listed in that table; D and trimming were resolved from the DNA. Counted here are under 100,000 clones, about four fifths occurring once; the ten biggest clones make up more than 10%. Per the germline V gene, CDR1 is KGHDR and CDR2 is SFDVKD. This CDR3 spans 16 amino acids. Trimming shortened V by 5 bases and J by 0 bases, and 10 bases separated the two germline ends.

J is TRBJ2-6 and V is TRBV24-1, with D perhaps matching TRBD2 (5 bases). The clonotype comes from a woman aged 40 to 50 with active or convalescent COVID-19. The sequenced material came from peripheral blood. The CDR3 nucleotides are TGTGCCACCAGTGGCGGGTTGCGCTCTGGGGCCAACGTCCTGACTTTC. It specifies CATSGGLRSGANVLTF.